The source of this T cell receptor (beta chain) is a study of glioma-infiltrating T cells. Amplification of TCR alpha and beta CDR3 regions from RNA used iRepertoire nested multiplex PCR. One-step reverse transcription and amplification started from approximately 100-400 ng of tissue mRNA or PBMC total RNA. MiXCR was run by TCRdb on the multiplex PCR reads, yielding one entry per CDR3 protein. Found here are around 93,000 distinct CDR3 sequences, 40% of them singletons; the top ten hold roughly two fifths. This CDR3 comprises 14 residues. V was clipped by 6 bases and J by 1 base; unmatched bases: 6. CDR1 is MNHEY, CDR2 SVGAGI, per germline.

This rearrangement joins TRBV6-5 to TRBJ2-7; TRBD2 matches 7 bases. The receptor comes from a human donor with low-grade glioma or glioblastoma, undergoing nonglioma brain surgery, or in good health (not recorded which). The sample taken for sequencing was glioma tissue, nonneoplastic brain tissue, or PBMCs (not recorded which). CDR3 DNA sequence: TGTGCCAGCAGGGCAGGACTAGGATCCTACGAGCAGTACTTC. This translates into CASRAGLGSYEQYF.